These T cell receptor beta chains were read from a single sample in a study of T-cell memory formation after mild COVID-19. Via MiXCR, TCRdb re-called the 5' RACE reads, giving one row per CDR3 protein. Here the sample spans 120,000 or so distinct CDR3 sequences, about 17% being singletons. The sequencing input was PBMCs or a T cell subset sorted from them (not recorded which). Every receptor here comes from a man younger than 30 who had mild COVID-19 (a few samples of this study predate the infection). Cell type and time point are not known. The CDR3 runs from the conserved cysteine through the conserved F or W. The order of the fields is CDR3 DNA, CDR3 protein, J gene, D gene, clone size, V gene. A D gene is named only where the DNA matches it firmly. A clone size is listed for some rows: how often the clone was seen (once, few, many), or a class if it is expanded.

cdr3_nt: TGTGCCACCCCCCCGCAGGGCCAGAACACCGGGGAGCTGTTTTTT
cdr3_aa: CATPPQGQNTGELFF
j_call: TRBJ2-2
d_call: .
clone_size: .
v_call: TRBV7-9

cdr3_nt: TGTGCCAGCAGCGTAGGGTCAGGGGCTAGGACGATAAATGAGCAGTTCTTC
cdr3_aa: CASSVGSGARTINEQFF
j_call: TRBJ2-1
d_call: .
clone_size: few
v_call: TRBV9

cdr3_nt: TGTGCCAGCAGTCCACCGGGGGAATGGGGCTACACCTTC
cdr3_aa: CASSPPGEWGYTF
j_call: TRBJ1-2
d_call: .
clone_size: .
v_call: TRBV25-1

cdr3_nt: TGTGCCAGCAGCTCCGCCGGACAGCGAAGGGGATACGAGCAGTACTTC
cdr3_aa: CASSSAGQRRGYEQYF
j_call: TRBJ2-7
d_call: .
clone_size: once
v_call: TRBV7-6

cdr3_nt: TGTGCCAGCGGAATGACCATAGGGGGCCGAAAGACCCAGTACTTC
cdr3_aa: CASGMTIGGRKTQYF
j_call: TRBJ2-5
d_call: TRBD1
clone_size: .
v_call: TRBV12-3/TRBV12-4

cdr3_nt: TGCAGTGCTAGACGAGGGGTGGATGAAAAACTGTTTTTT
cdr3_aa: CSARRGVDEKLFF
j_call: TRBJ1-4
d_call: .
clone_size: .
v_call: TRBV20-1

cdr3_nt: TGTGCCAGCAGGAAACAGGGACCCCGGGACACTGAAGCTTTCTTT
cdr3_aa: CASRKQGPRDTEAFF
j_call: TRBJ1-1
d_call: .
clone_size: .
v_call: TRBV7-6

cdr3_nt: TGTGCCAGCACCAGCAGTGGGACAGATACGCAGTATTTT
cdr3_aa: CASTSSGTDTQYF
j_call: TRBJ2-3
d_call: .
clone_size: .
v_call: TRBV5-4

cdr3_nt: TGTGCCACCAGCATCCAGGGGGCGCAAGAGACCCAGTACTTC
cdr3_aa: CATSIQGAQETQYF
j_call: TRBJ2-5
d_call: TRBD1
clone_size: .
v_call: TRBV15

cdr3_nt: TGCGCCAGCGATGGGACGGGGAGCAATCAGCCCCAGCATTTT
cdr3_aa: CASDGTGSNQPQHF
j_call: TRBJ1-5
d_call: .
clone_size: few
v_call: TRBV10-2

cdr3_nt: TGTGCCAGCAGCGAGGGACTAGCGGGGGCGAACACCGGGGAGCTGTTTTTT
cdr3_aa: CASSEGLAGANTGELFF
j_call: TRBJ2-2
d_call: TRBD2
clone_size: many
v_call: TRBV2

cdr3_nt: TGTGCCAGCAGCTTTACTCCGGCCGGGGGCTACACCTTC
cdr3_aa: CASSFTPAGGYTF
j_call: TRBJ1-2
d_call: .
clone_size: .
v_call: TRBV7-2

cdr3_nt: TGTGCCAGCAGCTTAAGGGGGCCGACTACAGATACGCAGTATTTT
cdr3_aa: CASSLRGPTTDTQYF
j_call: TRBJ2-3
d_call: TRBD1
clone_size: few
v_call: TRBV11-2

cdr3_nt: TGCGCCAGCAGCTTCGCGGGGCGAAGCTCCTACAATGAGCAGTTCTTC
cdr3_aa: CASSFAGRSSYNEQFF
j_call: TRBJ2-1
d_call: .
clone_size: few
v_call: TRBV5-1

cdr3_nt: TGTGCCAGCTCACAGGACATGTACGAGCAGTACTTC
cdr3_aa: CASSQDMYEQYF
j_call: TRBJ2-7
d_call: .
clone_size: .
v_call: TRBV18